Listed here are 5 T cell receptor beta chains from one sample, sequenced in a study of blood T cells in healthy people across ages. Then a second PCR, running about 7 to 11 cycles, was carried out with a sample-barcoded 5' primer and a J-beta primer mix. TCRdb reprocessed the 5' RACE reads via MiXCR and lists one record per CDR3 protein. The sample consists of 850,000 to 1,100,000 distinct CDR3 sequences, about two fifths of them appearing once. The sequenced sample consisted of blood. Receptor source: a man between 18 and 29 years old in good health.

This clonotype was seen only a few times. The V call is TRBV6-2 or TRBV6-3, the J call TRBJ2-7; TRBD2 agrees at 9 bases. Germline CDR1 and CDR2: MNHEY and SVGEGT. V lost 0 bases to trimming and J lost 2 bases; unmatched junction nucleotides: 5. CDR3 length: 16 amino acids. CDR3 sequence (DNA): TGTGCCAGCAGTTACTCGAAATCTAGCGGGGCCTACGAGCAGTACTTC. Protein sequence: CASSYSKSSGAYEQYF.

Only a few counts were recorded for this clonotype. This rearrangement joins TRBV10-3 to TRBJ2-5; a weak D match, TRBD1 (6 bases). This CDR3 is built from 13 residues. Between the trimmed V and J ends, which lost 5 bases and 3 bases, there was a span of 10 bases. Germline V gives CDR1 ENHRY, CDR2 SYGVKD. Here the CDR3 DNA reads TGTGCCATCAGTACACAGGGAGAAGAGACCCAGTACTTC. Translating gives CAISTQGEETQYF.

J is TRBJ2-2 and V is TRBV6-5, with D possibly being TRBD2 (5 bases). V was shortened by 2 bases and J by 7 bases, with 14 bases between the two germline ends. This CDR3 spans 15 amino acids. Germline V gene lookup returns CDR1 MNHEY and CDR2 SVGAGI. CDR3 protein: CASSYLLDAIGELFF. CDR3 DNA sequence: TGTGCCAGCAGTTACCTACTAGACGCGATCGGGGAGCTGTTTTTT.

J is TRBJ1-2 and V is TRBV30; 9 bases are a match to TRBD1. Per the germline V gene, CDR1 is GTSNPN and CDR2 is SVGIG (reference sequence). The V and J ends lost 5 bases and 1 base, in that order; junction bases with no gene match: 8. The CDR3 has 15 amino acids. This CDR3 is CAWEPGQGSNYGYTF. DNA for the CDR3: TGTGCCTGGGAACCGGGACAGGGTAGTAACTATGGCTACACCTTC.

CDR3 residues: CASSPSEAFQPQHF. CDR3 bases: TGTGCCAGCAGCCCCTCGGAGGCTTTTCAGCCCCAGCATTTT. V usage is TRBV6-5 and J usage is TRBJ1-5; D is unclear. The CDR3 spans 14 residues. Trimming took 6 bases from V and 6 from J, leaving 15 bases between them. Germline-derived CDR1 and CDR2 are MNHEY and SVGAGI.